This entry concerns a single T cell receptor beta chain. What this receptor recognizes is not known. There are no base qualities to consult, and no much larger clone falls within one base. The sample comes from a study of cytomegalovirus exposure and HLA in healthy donors listed by TCRdb under 2017. Looking at the study overall: An earlier analysis of some 600 of the donors reported approximately 280 Gb of sequence data and 117 million unique TCR beta sequences obtained from about 200 million T cells. About 280 gigabases of sequencing data and around 90 million unique TCR sequences made up an early release that covered approximately 620 HLA-typed donors. Of the roughly 430 genotyped donors, 65% to 90% fell in the genetic ancestry cluster associated with self-reported Caucasian donors. The study aimed to test whether signatures of past pathogen exposure could be identified by cataloging public T cell receptors. Using immunosequencing, the study profiled T cell repertoires from roughly 650 subjects and related those repertoires to cytomegalovirus serostatus. In addition to the first cohort of several hundred subjects, a separate validation cohort of 130 or so different subjects was used. The study combined high-throughput TCR immunosequencing, statistical association of individual TCRs with disease status, and machine learning to predict cytomegalovirus infection status. A later analysis re-analyzed previously published TCR beta repertoires from 660 or so donors and added high-resolution HLA genotyping to study TCR occurrence patterns. In the later analysis, no new phenotypic data were used to find candidate immune exposures; instead, reliance was placed on TCR beta sequences and their occurrence across donors. An earlier analysis of approximately 580 of the donors used high-throughput TCR beta sequencing to judge whether each TCR beta V gene segment behaved as functional or pseudogenic. Donor age, sex, ethnicity and CMV serostatus were compiled together with the repertoire data. A later genetic analysis took genome-wide SNP genotypes for 398 of the 666 donors and used that subset as a discovery cohort. All discovery cohort repertoires had been generated using a single sequencing platform. Both class I and class II loci were covered by HLA typing, at four-digit resolution. The number of donors typed differed by locus, with about 629-640 for A, B, C, DRB1 and DQB1, around 500 for DQA1, approximately 580 for DPA1, and under 490 for DPB1. About five DR-DQ haplotypes were treated as single units for association and clustering because of strong linkage in the cohort. Among about 360 genotyped donors of the cohort, an average of approximately 250,000 unique TCR beta nucleotide sequences were sequenced per donor, roughly a sixth of them non-productive.

The cohort comprised approximately 700 healthy bone marrow donors. At the time of sampling, all cohort members were nominally healthy, though unrecorded immune exposures were likely present. The donor was CMV seronegative and belonged to the group of over 350 seronegative cohort members. Each donor provided a peripheral blood sample, and peripheral blood mononuclear cells were used for TCR beta sequencing. Genomic DNA extraction from the blood cell samples was performed with the Qiagen DNeasy Blood Extraction Kit. V gives up 0 bases and J gives up 15 bases, and the segment between their germline ends measures 18 bases. Taken from the germline V gene (reference sequence), the CDR1 and CDR2 loops are LNHNV and YYDKDF. Spanning cysteine to phenylalanine, the CDR3 consists of 14 amino acids. Here the CDR3 DNA is all that survives: 42 bases in frame from base 1. The study at large found these results: The presence/absence analyses assumed that sequencing depth was roughly uniform across donors, and that assumption may not be true. Because counts were too low, more than 15 rarely observed V segments, including chromosome 9 orphons, were excluded from the earlier analysis of around 640 of the donors. In both the original and validation cohorts, the classifier was reported to diagnose cytomegalovirus status with high specificity and sensitivity. A further reported finding was that TCR beta sequences accurately predicted the HLA-A and HLA-B alleles for most subjects in the first cohort. Compared with equally common non-associated chains, HLA-associated TCR beta chains in a later analysis were more clonally expanded and had lower generation probabilities. In vitro tests confirmed that a few of the cytomegalovirus-associated TCR beta chains recognize cytomegalovirus antigens. In a later genetic analysis, fewer N-insertions in productive TCRs were reported among donors in an Asian-associated ancestry cluster than the roughly 700-donor mean. In the study, about 150 TCR beta chains were listed as associated with cytomegalovirus. CMV serostatus was the only immune exposure information available for the cohort. Strong co-occurrence of HLA alleles, especially DR and DQ, made assigning TCR associations to individual alleles difficult. In this cohort, only TCR beta chains were sequenced, and detectable features were limited by the absence of alpha or paired-chain data. HLA typing was unavailable for some donors at each locus, so association tests used only the typed subset. A later analysis found that TCR association rates varied across HLA loci, with DRB1 alleles showing the most associated TCRs and HLA-C alleles the fewest. The authors suggested that the approach could potentially be extended to other disease states and immunological phenotypes. According to a later analysis, parvovirus B19, influenza, CMV and Epstein-Barr virus appeared linked to several top co-occurrence clusters. In a later analysis, most CMV-associated TCR beta chains were found to appear HLA-restricted, with HLA associations seemingly driven largely by CMV exposure. Correlated functional status among segregating V segments might be attributable to linkage disequilibrium, but an unknown experimental factor could not be ruled out. At a false discovery rate of 0.05, a later analysis linked some 17,000 TCR beta sequences to specific HLA alleles. Some IMGT-functional V segments, including TRBV6-2 and TRBV6-3, could not be told apart with the 87-base-pair reads, so those segments were excluded. In an earlier analysis of approximately 600 of the donors, most TCR beta V segments were observed in productive rearrangements about 87% or about 30% of the time, broadly matching IMGT annotations. The sequencing pipeline was judged likely to have produced a cluster of highly shared sequence variants as a technical artifact. While some public TCRs were present in many individuals, most TCR sequences turned up only very rarely across donors. In a later genetic analysis, a missense DCLRE1C variant was associated with V-gene and J-gene trimming of TCR beta chains, and the association was replicated in an independent cohort.

Library construction relied on the immunoSEQ multiplex PCR assay. The multiplex PCR relied on a mix of 60 forward primers for TCR Vbeta segments and 13 reverse primers for TCR Jbeta segments. Amplification of the CDR3 region of rearranged TCR beta genes was performed with a multiplex PCR assay on genomic DNA. The amplified TCR beta libraries were sequenced on the Illumina HiSeq System as 87-base-pair reads. Turning to the authors' computational methods: Across the 666 repertoires, a later analysis counted tens of millions of unique TCR beta chains, around 10 million of which were shared by at least two donors. Raw reads were error-corrected and collapsed into unique sequences with a nearest-neighbor algorithm that merged closely related sequences to remove PCR and sequencing errors. CDR3 sequences were aligned to IMGT reference sequences to assign V, D and J gene segments. For a sequence to be retained, a match of at least six nucleotides was required to both a V gene segment and a J gene segment. A rearrangement was called productive if the CDR3 had no stop codons and remained in frame with V and J, and every other rearrangement was called non-productive. CDR3 was defined by IMGT convention, running from the second conserved V-encoded cysteine to the conserved J-encoded phenylalanine. In an earlier analysis of more than 550 of the donors, sequences lacking an unambiguous match to a single V gene segment were excluded. In an earlier analysis of approximately 500 of the donors, a V segment was called functional when productive rearrangements were above 56.7%, and segregating when the standard deviation between donors exceeded 5%. A statistical classification framework was built to diagnose cytomegalovirus status from the catalog of TCR beta chain sequences. V and J gene assignment, in a later analysis, came from comparing TCR nucleotide sequences with IMGT/GENE-DB human TR gene sequences. In a later analysis, CDR3 sequences and most-parsimonious VDJ recombination scenarios were assigned using the TCRdist pipeline. A later analysis defined each TCR beta chain by its CDR3 amino acid sequence plus V-gene family, and excluded reads lacking a unique V-gene family. To address suspected cross-contamination and a sequencing artifact, a later analysis removed 592 highly shared, low-generation-probability nucleotide sequences. For each public chain, a later analysis derived a clonal expansion index from normalized ranks of inferred template counts within each repertoire. A later analysis computed generation probabilities with a VDJ recombination model fitted to out-of-frame rearrangements, and checked the results against IGoR. A later analysis scored TCR-TCR, TCR-HLA and TCR-CMV co-occurrence with hypergeometric tests, applying a repertoire-size bias correction to TCR pairs. A later analysis estimated false discovery rates by permuting HLA or CMV assignments 20 times. A later analysis grouped co-occurring TCRs with DBSCAN, adding TCRdist sequence similarity when clustering within HLA-allele-positive subsets. Co-occurrence clustering excluded repertoires with fewer than 30,000 or more than 120,000 public chains, plus five with anomalous nucleotide sharing. The source is immuneACCESS, and TCRdb retained only in-frame sequences with V and J called. Part of the clones is not carried over; for the studies checked, unresolved V genes explain less than half of this, and the remainder is unexplained. For V, J and clone size, that table is used; D and trimming come from the DNA. The sample includes around 200,000 clones, with 60% to 85% observed a single time. The leading ten clones occupy over 1.5% of the sample.

The material sequenced was PBMCs. The sequence is built from TRBV15 and TRBJ2-1, with the D gene call left open. The source is a woman under 30 in good health and CMV-seronegative. The CDR3 sequence is CATSRDLGDFPSFF. The DNA reads TGTGCCACCAGCAGAGATTTGGGTGACTTCCCGTCGTTCTTC.